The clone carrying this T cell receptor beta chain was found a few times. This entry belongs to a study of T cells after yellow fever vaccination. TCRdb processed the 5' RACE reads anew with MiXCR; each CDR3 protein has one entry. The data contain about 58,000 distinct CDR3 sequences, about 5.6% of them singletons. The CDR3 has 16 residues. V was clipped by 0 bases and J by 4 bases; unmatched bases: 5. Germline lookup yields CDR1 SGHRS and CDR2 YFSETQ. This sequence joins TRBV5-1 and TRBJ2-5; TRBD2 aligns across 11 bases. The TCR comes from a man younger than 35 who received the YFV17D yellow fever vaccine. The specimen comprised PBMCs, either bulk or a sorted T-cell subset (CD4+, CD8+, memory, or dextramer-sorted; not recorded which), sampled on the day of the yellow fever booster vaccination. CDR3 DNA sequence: TGCGCCAGCAGCTTGGGGCTAGCGGGGGGCTCAGAGACCCAGTACTTC. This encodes CASSLGLAGGSETQYF.